This is a list of T cell receptor beta chains from one sample in a study of blood T cell repertoires in COVID-19. Method: immunoSEQ multiplex PCR; TCRdb's copy keeps in-frame clones and lacks some. Among approximately 100,000 clones listed, over 70% were seen once. What was sequenced was peripheral blood. The receptors here all came from a man in his sixties with acute or convalescent COVID-19. The CDR3 runs from the conserved cysteine through the conserved F or W. A D gene is named only where the DNA matches it firmly. The size field is filled for only some rows; it gives once, few, many or a size class.

clone_size	v_call	j_call	d_call	cdr3_aa	cdr3_nt
.	TRBV7-2	TRBJ2-7	.	CASSLGLVIEQYF	TGTGCCAGCAGCTTAGGACTAGTCATCGAGCAGTACTTC
.	TRBV29-1	TRBJ2-3	.	CSVSVTDTQYF	TGCAGCGTTTCGGTCACAGATACGCAGTATTTT
.	TRBV7-9	TRBJ2-7	TRBD1	CASSYPGQGAYEQYF	TGTGCCAGCAGCTATCCGGGACAGGGGGCCTACGAGCAGTACTTC
.	TRBV24-1	TRBJ1-5	.	CATSDFTGNQPQHF	TGTGCCACCAGTGATTTCACAGGAAATCAGCCCCAGCATTTT
.	TRBV10-1	TRBJ2-1	TRBD1	CASSRDSYNEQFF	TGCGCCAGCAGCCGGGACAGCTACAATGAGCAGTTCTTC
once	TRBV7-2	TRBJ1-5	.	CASSLVVGYSNQPQHF	TGTGCCAGCAGCTTAGTAGTCGGTTATAGCAATCAGCCCCAGCATTTT
.	TRBV15	TRBJ1-1	.	CATSRDMRIGENTEAFF	TGTGCCACCAGCAGAGATATGCGGATCGGGGAGAACACTGAAGCTTTCTTT
.	TRBV11-2	TRBJ2-2	.	CASSPHPDSAGELFF	TGTGCCAGCAGCCCCCATCCGGACAGCGCCGGGGAGCTGTTTTTT
once	TRBV9	TRBJ2-2	.	CASSVGERPTGELFF	TGTGCCAGCAGCGTAGGAGAGCGACCCACCGGGGAGCTGTTTTTT
.	TRBV10-3	TRBJ2-1	.	CAISHEAGLIGGFF	TGTGCCATCAGCCATGAAGCGGGTTTGATCGGTGGGTTCTTC
.	TRBV10-1	TRBJ2-1	TRBD2	CASSKSGSSYNEQFF	TGCGCCAGCAGTAAAAGCGGGAGCTCCTACAATGAGCAGTTCTTC
once	TRBV6-5	TRBJ2-3	TRBD1	CATVPRTGGTDTQYF	TGTGCCACAGTACCTAGGACAGGGGGCACAGATACGCAGTATTTT
once	TRBV7-8	TRBJ2-1	.	CASSLQAGLIWEQFF	TGTGCCAGCAGCTTACAAGCGGGTCTAATATGGGAGCAGTTCTTC
.	TRBV18	TRBJ1-6	.	CASSRTGTGQENSPLHF	TGTGCCAGCTCACGCACGGGAACGGGACAAGAAAATTCACCCCTCCACTTT
.	TRBV11-2	TRBJ1-2	TRBD1	CASSFRGTEVYGYTF	TGTGCCAGCAGCTTCCGTGGGACAGAGGTCTATGGCTACACCTTC
.	TRBV4-1	TRBJ2-1	TRBD2	CASSQELMAGTTHNEQFF	TGCGCCAGCAGCCAAGAATTGATGGCCGGGACTACACACAATGAGCAGTTCTTC
.	TRBV6-5	TRBJ2-1	TRBD2	CASISTSGRALEQFF	TGTGCCAGCATCTCGACTAGCGGGAGGGCCTTGGAGCAGTTCTTC
.	TRBV12-3/TRBV12-4	TRBJ2-7	.	CASSKAGAYEQYF	TGTGCCAGCAGTAAAGCAGGGGCCTACGAGCAGTACTTC
.	TRBV6-5	TRBJ1-1	.	CASSYGFNEDTEAFF	TGTGCCAGCAGTTACGGGTTTAACGAGGACACTGAAGCTTTCTTT
.	TRBV5-1	TRBJ1-4	TRBD1	CASSKFGDSSEKLFF	TGCGCCAGCAGCAAATTTGGGGACAGTAGTGAAAAACTGTTTTTT
.	TRBV11-3	TRBJ2-7	TRBD2	CASSSGLEYEQYF	TGTGCCAGCAGCTCGGGACTAGAGTACGAGCAGTACTTC
.	TRBV18	TRBJ2-5	TRBD2	CASSPRLANQETQYF	TGTGCCAGCTCACCAAGACTAGCGAACCAAGAGACCCAGTACTTC
.	TRBV16	TRBJ1-5	.	CASSQEVGHGISYSNQPQHF	TGTGCCAGCAGCCAAGAAGTGGGACACGGAATTTCCTATAGCAATCAGCCCCAGCATTTT
.	TRBV19	TRBJ2-1	.	CASNNLYNEQFF	TGTGCCAGTAATAATCTATACAATGAGCAGTTCTTC
.	TRBV14	TRBJ2-3	TRBD1	CASSQGTGVGTDTQYF	TGTGCCAGCAGCCAAGGGACAGGGGTAGGCACAGATACGCAGTATTTT
.	TRBV6-4	TRBJ2-1	.	CASSRTSGGRYEQFF	TGTGCCAGTTCACGGACGTCCGGAGGGAGGTATGAGCAGTTCTTC
.	TRBV7-9	TRBJ1-4	TRBD1	CASSLSTGGAANEKLFF	TGTGCCAGCAGCCTATCAACAGGGGGAGCAGCTAATGAAAAACTGTTTTTT
.	TRBV5-4	TRBJ2-1	TRBD2	CASSVSGRSYNEQFF	TGTGCCAGCAGCGTTAGCGGGAGGAGCTACAATGAGCAGTTCTTC
.	TRBV3-1/TRBV3-2	TRBJ2-5	.	CASSLISETQYF	TGTGCCAGCAGCCTCATTTCAGAGACCCAGTACTTC
.	TRBV10-3	TRBJ1-2	TRBD1	CAISDPQGAGYGYTF	TGTGCCATCAGTGACCCACAGGGGGCGGGCTATGGCTACACCTTC
few	TRBV7-7	TRBJ1-1	.	CASSLVEGATEAFF	TGTGCTAGCAGCTTAGTCGAGGGAGCCACTGAAGCTTTCTTT
.	TRBV28	TRBJ2-7	TRBD2	CASSHGLAGTYEQYF	TGTGCCAGCAGCCACGGGCTAGCGGGGACCTACGAGCAGTACTTC
once	TRBV21-1	TRBJ1-1	.	CASPKTCGTGCHDTEAFF	TGTGCCAGCCCAAAAACTTGCGGGACAGGGTGTCATGACACTGAAGCTTTCTTT
.	TRBV6-6	TRBJ2-5	TRBD2	CASSISGEPIQTQYF	TGTGCCAGCAGTATTAGCGGGGAGCCTATACAGACCCAGTACTTC
.	TRBV6-6	TRBJ2-7	TRBD1	CASSFGTGKVDEQYF	TGTGCCAGCAGTTTCGGGACAGGGAAAGTCGACGAGCAGTACTTC
.	TRBV19	TRBJ2-7	.	CASSILGSSPREQYF	TGTGCCAGTAGTATTTTGGGCAGTTCCCCCCGCGAGCAGTACTTC
.	TRBV19	TRBJ1-5	TRBD1	CASSLRTGALPQHF	TGTGCCAGTAGTTTACGTACAGGGGCCTTGCCCCAGCATTTT
.	TRBV6-1	TRBJ1-5	.	CASSETWAWQGSNQPQHF	TGTGCCAGCAGTGAAACGTGGGCTTGGCAGGGGAGCAATCAGCCCCAGCATTTT
.	TRBV28	TRBJ1-2	.	CASSLGFTRATPNYGYTF	TGTGCCAGCAGTTTAGGGTTCACCAGGGCCACTCCTAACTATGGCTACACCTTC
.	TRBV27	TRBJ1-4	TRBD1	CASSLDGRGLYEKLFF	TGTGCCAGCAGTTTAGACGGCAGGGGGCTGTATGAAAAACTGTTTTTT